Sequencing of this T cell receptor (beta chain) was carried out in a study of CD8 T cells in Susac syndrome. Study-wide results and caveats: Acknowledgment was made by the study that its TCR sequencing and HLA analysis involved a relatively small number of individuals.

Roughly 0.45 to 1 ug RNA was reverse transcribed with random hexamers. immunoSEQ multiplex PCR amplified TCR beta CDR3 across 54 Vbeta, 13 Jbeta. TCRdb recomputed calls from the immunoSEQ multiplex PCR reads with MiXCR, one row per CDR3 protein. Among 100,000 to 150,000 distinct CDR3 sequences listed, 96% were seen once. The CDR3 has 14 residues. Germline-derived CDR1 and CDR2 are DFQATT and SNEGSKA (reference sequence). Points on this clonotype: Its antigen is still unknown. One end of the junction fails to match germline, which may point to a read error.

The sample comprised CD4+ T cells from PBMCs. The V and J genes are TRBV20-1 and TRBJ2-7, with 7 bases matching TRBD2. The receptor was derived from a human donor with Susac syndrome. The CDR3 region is CSARGREPRYEQYF. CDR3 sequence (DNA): TGCAGTGCCAGAGGGCGGGAGCCACGCTACGAGCAGTACTTC.